These 24 T cell receptor beta chains came from one sample sequenced in a study of cytomegalovirus exposure and HLA in healthy donors. Vbeta (60) and Jbeta (13) primers were used in the PCR. Sequenced by immunoSEQ multiplex PCR; TCRdb stores in-frame clones only, minus some. The sample carries some 110,000 clones, more than 60% recorded once. Material for sequencing was PBMCs. The source of these receptors is a man aged 25 to 45 in good health and CMV-seronegative.

This chain connects TRBV6-5 to TRBJ1-1, with no clear D. Germline V gene data show CDR1 as MNHEY and CDR2 as SVGAGI. V gave up 4 bases and J gave up 3 bases, with 12 bases separating them. This CDR3 region has 14 residues. The chain's CDR3 is CASSSPREDTEAFF. The DNA for the CDR3 is TGTGCCAGCAGTTCGCCTAGGGAGGACACTGAAGCTTTCTTT.

This clone has only a few counts. The rearrangement joins TRBV7-2 to TRBJ2-2; possible D gene TRBD1, 6 bases. Trimming shortened V by 4 bases and J by 7 bases, and 10 bases separated the two germline ends. This CDR3 has 13 residues. Per the germline V gene, CDR1 is SGHTA and CDR2 is FQGNSA. As DNA, the CDR3 is TGTGCCAGCAGCTCGGGACAAAACGGGGAGCTGTTTTTT. Translating gives CASSSGQNGELFF. Full variable domain (remainder filled in from reference TRBV7-2 and TRBJ2-2): GAGVSQSPSNKVTEKGKDVELRCDPISGHTALYWYRQSLGQGLEFLIYFQGNSAPDKSGLPSDRFSAERTGGSVSTLTIQRTQQEDSAVYLCASSSGQNGELFFGEGSRLTVL.

In DNA form, the CDR3 reads TGTGCCAGCAGCTTGGTCCGGGACAGTCCCTTTGGGGCTTTCTTT. This encodes CASSLVRDSPFGAFF. V is TRBV7-8 and J is TRBJ1-1; 7 nucleotides line up with TRBD1. With V trimmed by 3 bases and J by 11 bases, 15 bases remained unmatched. This CDR3 region has 15 residues. Germline V gene sequence: CDR1 SGHVS, CDR2 FQNEAQ.

The chain joins TRBV5-1 to TRBJ1-4; tentative D call: TRBD1 (5 bases). The CDR3 is 16 amino acids. Germline V CDR1 and CDR2: SGHRS, YFSETQ. The germline V and J ends were trimmed by 4 bases and 5 bases, with 18 bases remaining between them. The CDR3 sequence: CASSPLVQGSNEKLFF. CDR3 DNA sequence: TGCGCCAGCAGCCCATTGGTTCAGGGTTCCAATGAAAAACTGTTTTTT.

This clone was seen a few times. CDR3: CASWESPQAFF. CDR3 bases: TGTGCCAGCTGGGAGAGTCCCCAAGCTTTCTTT. The genes are TRBV6-1 and TRBJ1-1; no clear D. The CDR3 contains 11 residues. Germline V CDR1 and CDR2: MNHNS, SASEGT. V shed 8 bases and J shed 9 bases, with 13 bases lying between them.

The chain joins TRBV7-2 to TRBJ1-4, with D maybe TRBD1 (6 bases). Germline V lookup: CDR1 SGHTA, CDR2 FQGNSA. V dropped 4 bases and J dropped 0 bases, with 12 bases sitting between them. There are 16 residues in the CDR3. The CDR3 DNA sequence: TGTGCCAGCAGCTCGACAGGCCTTGCAACTAATGAAAAACTGTTTTTT. It is translated as CASSSTGLATNEKLFF.

About this clone itself: The DNA is omitted, as the CDR3 cannot be located on it reliably, and the CDR3 follows TCRdb's listing. V and J are TRBV12-2 and TRBJ1-5; the listed D gene, TRBD1, was not tested against the DNA. TRBV12-2 is described as a pseudogene. From its first to its last residue, the CDR3 has 19 amino acids. CDR3: CASRFGSGSAGFSNQPQHF.

J is TRBJ2-3 and V is TRBV23-1, with 8 bases aligning to TRBD1. TRBV23-1 qualifies as an ORF whose function is uncertain. The CDR3 spans 22 residues. J lost 0 bases, V lost 0 bases, and 20 bases had no gene match. CDR3 residues: CASSQSARGPHNTGDSTDTQYF. As DNA, the CDR3 is TGCGCCAGCAGTCAATCTGCCAGGGGGCCCCACAATACAGGGGATAGCACAGATACGCAGTATTTT.

In its sample, this clone was seen a few times. The chain uses TRBV5-3 and TRBJ2-1; 13 bases are shared with TRBD2. TRBV5-3 is recorded as an ORF, its role being uncertain. After removal of 4 bases from V and 3 bases from J, the junction contained 10 bases not matched to a gene. The CDR3 totals 18 residues. The CDR3: CARSPRLAGGPDYNEQFF. The CDR3 region has the DNA TGTGCCAGAAGCCCTCGACTAGCGGGGGGCCCAGACTACAATGAGCAGTTCTTC.

This clone occurred once. The V and J genes are TRBV29-1 and TRBJ1-1; TRBD1 agrees at 9 bases. V gave up 8 bases and J gave up 6 bases; unmatched junction bases: 13. Germline-derived CDR1 and CDR2 are SQVTM and ANQGSEA. The CDR3 sequence is 14 residues long. CDR3 sequence (DNA): TGCAGCCTCACCCGGACAGGGGATGGAGCTGAAGCTTTCTTT. Protein sequence: CSLTRTGDGAEAFF.

The V call is TRBV7-2, the J call TRBJ1-5; TRBD1 might be the D (6 bases). Trimming took 3 bases from V and 7 from J, leaving 13 bases between them. Germline CDR1 SGHTA, CDR2 FQGNSA. The CDR3 has 14 residues. The CDR3 here is CASSLLGANQPQHF. CDR3 in DNA: TGTGCCAGCAGCTTGTTGGGGGCCAACCAGCCCCAGCATTTT.

The chain couples TRBV5-1 to TRBJ2-5, with D perhaps TRBD2 (5 bases). Germline CDR1 reads SGHRS; CDR2 reads YFSETQ. This CDR3 has 15 amino acids. With 0 bases removed from V and 4 bases from J, the gap between germline ends came to 13 bases. CDR3 residues: CASSLDGVEGETQYF. CDR3 nucleotides: TGCGCCAGCAGCTTGGACGGGGTTGAAGGAGAGACCCAGTACTTC.

The J gene is TRBJ2-7, the V gene TRBV4-2; D gene uncertain. The germline V and J ends were trimmed by 9 bases and 5 bases, with 14 bases remaining between them. CDR1 LGHNA and CDR2 YNFKEQ come from the germline V gene. The CDR3 length is 12 residues. CDR3 amino acids: CARTSEPHEQYF. In DNA form, the CDR3 reads TGTGCCAGGACTTCCGAGCCCCACGAGCAGTACTTC.

This clone appeared many times. The chain employs TRBV6-5 and TRBJ1-1; D is unclear. The germline CDR1 and CDR2 sequences are MNHEY and SVGAGI. V lost 4 bases, J lost 12 bases, and 15 bases lay in between. The CDR3 spans 12 residues. The CDR3 region has the DNA TGTGCCAGCAGTTTCAGGTCCGGACTCCCTTTCTTT. Translating gives CASSFRSGLPFF.

V gene TRBV19 combines with J gene TRBJ1-5, with D possibly TRBD1 on 6 matching bases. CDR1 and CDR2 (germline): LNHDA, SQIVND (reference sequence). CDR3 length: 15 amino acids. Trimming cost V 1 base and J 7 bases, with 14 bases left between them. The CDR3 sequence: CASSIAVDSLQPQHF. The CDR3 nucleotides are TGTGCCAGTAGTATAGCCGTGGACAGTTTGCAGCCCCAGCATTTT.

The chain recombines TRBV30 with TRBJ2-7, with 8 bases aligning to TRBD2. CDR1 and CDR2 (germline): GTSNPN, SVGIG (reference sequence). V dropped 0 bases and J dropped 0; count of bases not matched to a gene: 16. The CDR3 is made up of 19 amino acids. As DNA, the CDR3 is TGTGCCTGGAGTGTACGGGGGGGGTCAGGGAGTCCGAGCTCCTACGAGCAGTACTTC. Protein product: CAWSVRGGSGSPSSYEQYF.

The genes are TRBV4-2 and TRBJ1-3; a possible D gene is TRBD1 (5 bases). The germline V gene has CDR1 LGHNA and CDR2 YNFKEQ. The CDR3 spans 16 residues. V gave up 0 bases and J gave up 0 bases, with 9 bases separating them. CDR3 residues: CASSQEGTFSGNTIYF. As DNA, the CDR3 is TGTGCCAGCAGCCAAGAGGGGACTTTCTCTGGAAACACCATATATTTT.

DNA of the CDR3: TGCGCCAGCAGCTCTTCGACAGGATTGAACACTGAAGCTTTCTTT. It encodes CASSSSTGLNTEAFF. J is TRBJ1-1 and V is TRBV5-1, with D perhaps matching TRBD1 (6 bases). The CDR3 contains 15 residues. Trimming stripped 3 bases from V and 0 bases from J, with 12 bases between. CDR1 and CDR2 from the germline V gene are SGHRS and YFSETQ.

This chain connects TRBV6-1 to TRBJ1-2; D is undetermined. The CDR3 sequence is 13 residues long. Trimming left V 6 bases short and J 0 bases short, with 8 bases between. Germline V CDR1 and CDR2: MNHNS, SASEGT. CDR3 bases: TGTGCCAGCAGAGACAAACCTAACTATGGCTACACCTTC. Protein: CASRDKPNYGYTF.

This chain connects TRBV25-1 to TRBJ1-2; D is unresolved. CDR3 length: 11 residues. Trimming took off 1 base at V and 9 bases at J, with 6 bases between the two ends. The germline V gene encodes CDR1 MGHDK and CDR2 SYGVNS. This chain's CDR3 is CASSESDSYTF. The DNA of the CDR3 is TGTGCCAGCAGTGAATCCGACAGCTACACCTTC.

This clone has only a few counts. The chain combines TRBV5-5 with TRBJ2-2, with TRBD2 matching 7 bases. Trimming took 1 base from V and 6 from J; bases not matched to a gene: 3. The CDR3 has 14 amino acids. Germline values: CDR1 SGHKS, CDR2 YYEKEE (reference sequence). The CDR3 sequence is CASSLNLAAGELFF. CDR3 nucleotides: TGTGCCAGCAGCTTGAACCTAGCGGCCGGGGAGCTGTTTTTT. Looking up the rest from reference TRBV5-5 and TRBJ2-2 gives the full variable domain: DAGVTQSPTHLIKTRGQQVTLRCSPISGHKSVSWYQQVLGQGPQFIFQYYEKEERGRGNFPDRFSARQFPNYSSELNVNALLLGDSALYLCASSLNLAAGELFFGEGSRLTVL.

This clone appeared a few times. The V and J genes are TRBV5-1 and TRBJ1-4; D possibly corresponds to TRBD1 (5 bases). Trimming cost V 5 bases and J 3 bases, with 11 bases left between them. The CDR3 has 14 amino acids. Looked up from germline, CDR1 is SGHRS and CDR2 is YFSETQ. CDR3 residues: CASRSQGSNEKLFF. The CDR3, as DNA: TGCGCCAGCAGAAGTCAGGGTTCTAATGAAAAACTGTTTTTT.

This clone was picked up one time. The CDR3 here is CASSPGGQNTEAFF. The CDR3 region has the DNA TGTGCCAGCAGCCCGGGGGGGCAGAACACTGAAGCTTTCTTT. The genes are TRBV5-4 and TRBJ1-1; maybe TRBD1 (6 bases). Between the trimmed V and J ends, which lost 4 bases and 1 base, there was a span of 11 bases. Germline V gives CDR1 SGHNT, CDR2 YYREEE (reference sequence). CDR3 length: 14 residues.

This clone has more than one count but fewer than ten. The chain links TRBV15 to TRBJ1-5; no clear D. This CDR3 region has 12 residues. Germline lookup yields CDR1 LNHNV and CDR2 YYDKDF (reference sequence). V lost 0 bases and J lost 7, with 4 bases in between. The CDR3: CATSRDLQPQHF. The CDR3 nucleotides read TGTGCCACCAGCAGAGATCTACAGCCCCAGCATTTT.